This T cell receptor beta chain is from a study of T-cell reconstitution after alpha-beta-depleted transplantation in children. This clonotype was observed at least ten times. The authors prepared the TCRbeta library with unique molecular identifiers. TCRdb used MiXCR to reprocess the PCR reads, holding one entry per CDR3 protein. Of 700,000 or so distinct CDR3 sequences listed, about an eighth are singletons. This CDR3 region has 18 residues. The V and J ends lost 4 bases and 6 bases, in that order; junction bases with no gene match: 14. CDR1 SGHAT and CDR2 FQDESV come from the germline V gene (reference sequence).

The chain recombines TRBV11-1 with TRBJ2-1, with 11 bases fitting TRBD2. Here the sequenced sample was PBMCs, taken before TCRalphabeta/CD19-depleted stem cell transplant. This clonotype was sampled from a girl aged 2 to 10 with congenital amegakaryocytic thrombocytopenia, due to receive a stem cell transplant. CDR3 in DNA: TGTGCCAGCAGCTCACTGGTCCCTCTAGCGGGAGGTGCCAATGAGCAGTTCTTC. It is translated as CASSSLVPLAGGANEQFF.